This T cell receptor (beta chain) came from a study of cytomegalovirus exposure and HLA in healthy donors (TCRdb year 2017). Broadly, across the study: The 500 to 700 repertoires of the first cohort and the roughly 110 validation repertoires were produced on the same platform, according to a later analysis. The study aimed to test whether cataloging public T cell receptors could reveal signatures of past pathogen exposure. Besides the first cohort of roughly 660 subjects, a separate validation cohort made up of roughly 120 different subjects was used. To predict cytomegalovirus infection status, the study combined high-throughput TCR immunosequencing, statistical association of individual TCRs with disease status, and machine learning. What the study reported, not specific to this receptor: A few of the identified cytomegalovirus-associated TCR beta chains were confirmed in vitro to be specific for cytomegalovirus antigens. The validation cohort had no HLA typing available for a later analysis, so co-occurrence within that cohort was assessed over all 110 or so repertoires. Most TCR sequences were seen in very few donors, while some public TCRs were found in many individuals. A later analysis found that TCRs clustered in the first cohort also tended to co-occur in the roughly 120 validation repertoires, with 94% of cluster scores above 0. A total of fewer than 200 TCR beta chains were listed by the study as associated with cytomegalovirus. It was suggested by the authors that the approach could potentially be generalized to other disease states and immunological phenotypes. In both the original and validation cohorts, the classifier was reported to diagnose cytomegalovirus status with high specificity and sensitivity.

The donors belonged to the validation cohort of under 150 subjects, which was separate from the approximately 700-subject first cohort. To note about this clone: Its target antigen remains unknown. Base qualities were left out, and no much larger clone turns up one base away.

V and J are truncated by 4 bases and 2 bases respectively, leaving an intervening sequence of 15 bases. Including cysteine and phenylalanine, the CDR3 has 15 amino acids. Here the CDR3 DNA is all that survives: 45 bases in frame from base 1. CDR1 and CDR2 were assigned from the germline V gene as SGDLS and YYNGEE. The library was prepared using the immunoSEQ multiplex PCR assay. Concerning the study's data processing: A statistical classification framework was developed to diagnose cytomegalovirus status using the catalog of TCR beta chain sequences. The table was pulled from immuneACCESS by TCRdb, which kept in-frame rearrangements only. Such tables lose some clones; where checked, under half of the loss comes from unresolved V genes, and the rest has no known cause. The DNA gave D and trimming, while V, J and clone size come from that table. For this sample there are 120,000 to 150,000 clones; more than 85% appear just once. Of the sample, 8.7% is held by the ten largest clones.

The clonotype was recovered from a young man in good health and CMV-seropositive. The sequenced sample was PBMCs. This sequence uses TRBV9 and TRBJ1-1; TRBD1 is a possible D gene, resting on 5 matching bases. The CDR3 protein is CASSPRLGGNTEAFF. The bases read TGTGCCAGCAGCCCCCGACTCGGGGGAAACACTGAAGCTTTCTTT. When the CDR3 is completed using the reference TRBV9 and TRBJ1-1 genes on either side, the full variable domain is DSGVTQTPKHLITATGQRVTLRCSPRSGDLSVYWYQQSLDQGLQFLIQYYNGEERAKGNILERFSAQQFPDLHSELNLSSLELGDSALYFCASSPRLGGNTEAFFGQGTRLTVV.